Each of the 13 T cell receptor beta chains below was sequenced from the same sample in a study of CD8+ T cells in alopecia areata. cDNA reverse transcribed from extracted RNA served as the sequencing template. TCRdb keeps only in-frame clones here, not all; method: immunoSEQ multiplex PCR. The table has about 140,000 clones, around four fifths seen once. Treatment of the sample: oral pan-JAK inhibitor, 5-10 mg twice daily. The material was CD8+ T cells sorted from blood, obtained at week 4, from a patient treated with tofacitinib. The receptor source for this set is a human donor with alopecia areata.

The rearrangement joins TRBV2 to TRBJ2-4, with 9 bases fitting TRBD2. This CDR3 region has 19 residues. The trim removed 7 bases at V and 0 bases at J, leaving 16 bases unmatched. Germline V gene sequence: CDR1 SNHLY, CDR2 FYNNEI. The CDR3, as DNA: TGTGCCAGCATCCCGACAGCGGGGGGCGACGATCTAGCCAAAAACATTCAGTACTTC. This translates into CASIPTAGGDDLAKNIQYF.

Only one count was recorded for this clone. The chain is built from TRBV30 and TRBJ2-7; the D gene is possibly TRBD2 (5 bases). The CDR3 contains 14 residues. V was pared by 0 bases and J by 6 bases, with 15 bases between. In germline, CDR1 is GTSNPN, CDR2 SVGIG (reference sequence). CDR3 coding DNA: TGTGCCTGGAGTGTACACGGGGAATCTGGCGAGCAGTACTTC. Its protein is CAWSVHGESGEQYF.

This clone was counted only a few times. The gene calls are TRBV7-8 and TRBJ2-3; D may be TRBD1 or TRBD2 (7 bases each). V was clipped by 7 bases and J by 3 bases, with 20 bases between them. The CDR3 is made up of 16 amino acids. Germline CDR1 and CDR2: SGHVS and FQNEAQ. In nucleotides, the CDR3 is TGTGCCAGCACCCTAGCCCAGGGGGAGGGGACAGATACGCAGTATTTT. Translation gives CASTLAQGEGTDTQYF.

The chain joins TRBV9 to TRBJ2-6; unclear D gene. The CDR3 has 14 amino acids. Germline CDR1 is SGDLS and CDR2 is YYNGEE. Trimming took 4 bases from V and 0 from J, leaving 5 bases between them. This CDR3 reads CASSPSSGANVLTF. The CDR3 DNA reads as TGTGCCAGCAGCCCCAGCTCTGGGGCCAACGTCCTGACTTTC. Drawing the rest from reference TRBV9 and TRBJ2-6, the complete variable domain is DSGVTQTPKHLITATGQRVTLRCSPRSGDLSVYWYQQSLDQGLQFLIQYYNGEERAKGNILERFSAQQFPDLHSELNLSSLELGDSALYFCASSPSSGANVLTFGAGSRLTVL.

The chain uses TRBV14 and TRBJ2-7; 7 bases line up with TRBD1. With 1 base clipped from V and 4 bases from J, the junction kept 7 bases outside the gene matches. The CDR3 spans 15 residues. In germline, CDR1 is SGHDN, CDR2 FVKESK. The CDR3 reads CASSQGRGQWYEQYF. CDR3 DNA: TGTGCCAGCAGCCAAGGACGGGGACAGTGGTACGAGCAGTACTTC.

The chain couples TRBV7-6 to TRBJ2-7; unclear D gene. The CDR3 runs to 13 residues. With 3 bases removed from V and 3 bases from J, the gap between germline ends came to 9 bases. Germline lookup yields CDR1 SGHVS and CDR2 FNYEAQ. The CDR3 sequence is CASSLVAHYEQYF. The CDR3 DNA reads TGTGCCAGCAGCTTGGTAGCCCACTACGAGCAGTACTTC. Using reference TRBV7-6 and TRBJ2-7 for the parts outside the CDR3, the full variable domain is GAGVSQSPRYKVTKRGQDVALRCDPISGHVSLYWYRQALGQGPEFLTYFNYEAQQDKSGLPNDRFSAERPEGSISTLTIQRTEQRDSAMYRCASSLVAHYEQYFGPGTRLTVT.

This clone was observed a handful of times. The chain has TRBV7-9 and TRBJ2-3, with unresolved D. Looked up from germline, CDR1 is SEHNR and CDR2 is FQNEAQ (reference sequence). Trimming shortened V by 5 bases and J by 6 bases, and 12 bases separated the two germline ends. CDR3 size: 13 residues. The chain's CDR3 is CASSPMGYDTQYF. CDR3 in DNA: TGTGCCAGCAGCCCTATGGGATATGATACGCAGTATTTT.

The gene calls are TRBV5-4 and TRBJ2-1; D gene unclear. V was cut by 6 bases and J by 0 bases, with 13 bases left in between. The CDR3 runs 15 residues. CDR1 SGHNT and CDR2 YYREEE come from the germline V gene (reference sequence). This CDR3 is CASTPLSDSYNEQFF. CDR3 nucleotide sequence: TGTGCCAGCACCCCTTTATCGGACTCCTACAATGAGCAGTTCTTC.

Here the CDR3 reads CASSPGTAYEQYF. The CDR3 coding sequence is TGTGCCAGCAGCCCAGGGACAGCCTACGAGCAGTACTTC. The chain joins TRBV5-4 to TRBJ2-7; 7 bases align to TRBD1. CDR1 is SGHNT and CDR2 is YYREEE in the germline V gene (reference sequence). After removal of 4 bases from V and 2 bases from J, the junction contained 3 bases not matched to a gene. This CDR3 has 13 amino acids.

As DNA, the CDR3 is TGTGCCAGCAGCCAGGCTGGGCAGTCCTACGAGCAGTACTTC. This gives the protein CASSQAGQSYEQYF. The V and J genes are TRBV7-9 and TRBJ2-7; D remains ambiguous. Between the trimmed V and J ends, which lost 5 bases and 1 base, there was a span of 12 bases. The length of the CDR3 is 14 residues. From germline, CDR1 is SEHNR and CDR2 FQNEAQ (reference sequence).

This chain links TRBV5-1 with TRBJ2-7, with TRBD1 matching over 11 bases. This CDR3 is built from 14 residues. CDR1 and CDR2 (germline): SGHRS, YFSETQ. V dropped 5 bases and J dropped 4; count of bases not matched to a gene: 5. CDR3: CASRPGTGGYEQYF. The CDR3 DNA reads TGCGCCAGCAGGCCCGGGACAGGGGGTTACGAGCAGTACTTC.

The CDR3 DNA reads as TGTGCCAGTAGTATGACTGGACATCTGCCAAACTACGAGCAGTACTTC. It yields the protein CASSMTGHLPNYEQYF. V and J are TRBV19 and TRBJ2-7; D possibly corresponds to TRBD1 (5 bases). Germline V gene sequence: CDR1 LNHDA, CDR2 SQIVND (reference sequence). The CDR3 is 16 residues long. The V end lost 3 bases, the J end lost 3 bases, and 18 bases lay between the germline ends. The full variable domain, with the rest looked up from reference TRBV19 and TRBJ2-7, is DGGITQSPKYLFRKEGQNVTLSCEQNLNHDAMYWYRQDPGQGLRLIYYSQIVNDFQKGDIAEGYSVSREKKESFPLTVTSAQKNPTAFYLCASSMTGHLPNYEQYFGPGTRLTVT.

The chain uses TRBV9 and TRBJ1-2; 10 bases fit TRBD1. Germline CDR1 SGDLS, CDR2 YYNGEE. V lost 3 bases, J lost 3 bases, and 17 bases stayed unmatched. The CDR3 has 19 amino acids. CDR3 sequence (DNA): TGTGCCAGCAGCGACCCCGCCGACAGGGGGCCCCCTAACGACTATGGCTACACCTTC. This translates into CASSDPADRGPPNDYGYTF.